Reported below is one TCR beta chain. What it binds is unknown. These data are taken from a study of T cells in tuberculosis. Broader study findings: The TCR-beta difference was not significant; alpha differences partly reflected length. Smaller distances to GMM-specific TCRs suggested their expansion in active tuberculosis.

The CDR3 spans 9 residues. The germline V and J ends were trimmed by 4 bases and 8 bases, with 2 bases remaining between them. Tuberculin skin test and IGRA determined adolescents' latent tuberculosis status at entry. Each donor contributed roughly 92,000 T cells on average, unsorted. Here immunoSEQ multiplex PCR was the method, and the copy in TCRdb shows in-frame clones only, minus some. The sample holds around 26,000 clones, roughly 95% seen once. The chain uses TRBV23-1 and TRBJ1-1, with unresolved D. TRBV23-1 is treated as an ORF (open reading frame) with a function not yet certain. Sequencing used PBMCs. The clonotype comes from a donor between 10 and 35 years old with latent tuberculosis or without tuberculosis infection. Here the CDR3 reads CASSPEAFF. For the CDR3, the DNA is TGCGCCAGCAGTCCGGAAGCTTTCTTT.